The clone carrying this T cell receptor (beta chain) was counted at least ten times. A second PCR of about 7 to 12 cycles used a sample-barcoded 5' primer and a J-beta primer mix. A single record per CDR3 protein comes from TCRdb applying MiXCR to the 5' RACE reads. Among roughly 680,000 distinct CDR3 sequences listed, approximately 52% were seen once. CDR1 is LNHDA, CDR2 SQIVND, per germline (reference sequence). The CDR3 covers 16 residues. The V end lost 1 base, the J end lost 4 bases, and 16 bases lay between the germline ends. This entry belongs to a study of blood T cells in healthy people across ages.

The sequence came from an elderly woman in good health. The chain has TRBV19 and TRBJ2-5, with a possible D match to TRBD1 (5 bases). Sample: blood. For the CDR3, the DNA is TGTGCCAGTAGTATAGTTGGGGCCAGTCAACGAGAGACCCAGTACTTC. This sequence encodes CASSIVGASQRETQYF. Using reference TRBV19 and TRBJ2-5 for the parts outside the CDR3, the full variable domain is DGGITQSPKYLFRKEGQNVTLSCEQNLNHDAMYWYRQDPGQGLRLIYYSQIVNDFQKGDIAEGYSVSREKKESFPLTVTSAQKNPTAFYLCASSIVGASQRETQYFGPGTRLLVL.